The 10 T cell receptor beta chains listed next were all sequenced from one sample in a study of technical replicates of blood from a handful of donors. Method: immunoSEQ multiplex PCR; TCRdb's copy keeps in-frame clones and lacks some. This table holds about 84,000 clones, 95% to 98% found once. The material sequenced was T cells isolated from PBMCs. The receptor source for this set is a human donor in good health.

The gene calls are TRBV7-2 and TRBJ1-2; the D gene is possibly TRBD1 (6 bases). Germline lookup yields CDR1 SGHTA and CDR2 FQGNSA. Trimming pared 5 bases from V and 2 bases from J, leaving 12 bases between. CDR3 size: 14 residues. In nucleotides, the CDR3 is TGTGCCAGCAGCGCGCCGGGACACAACTATGGCTACACCTTC. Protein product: CASSAPGHNYGYTF. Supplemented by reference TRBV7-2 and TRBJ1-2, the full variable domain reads GAGVSQSPSNKVTEKGKDVELRCDPISGHTALYWYRQSLGQGLEFLIYFQGNSAPDKSGLPSDRFSAERTGGSVSTLTIQRTQQEDSAVYLCASSAPGHNYGYTFGSGTRLTVV.

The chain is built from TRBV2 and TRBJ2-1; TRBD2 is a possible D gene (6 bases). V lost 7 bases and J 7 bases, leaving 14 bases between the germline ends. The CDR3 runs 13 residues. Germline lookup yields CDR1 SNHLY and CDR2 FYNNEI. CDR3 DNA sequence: TGTGCCAGCACCCTTGGGGGGTGGAATGAGCAGTTCTTC. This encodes CASTLGGWNEQFF.

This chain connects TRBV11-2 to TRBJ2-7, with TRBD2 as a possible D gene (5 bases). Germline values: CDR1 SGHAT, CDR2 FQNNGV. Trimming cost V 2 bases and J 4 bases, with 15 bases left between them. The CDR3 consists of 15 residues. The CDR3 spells CASSLSGRAGYEQYF. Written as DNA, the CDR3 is TGTGCCAGCAGCTTAAGCGGTAGGGCCGGGTACGAGCAGTACTTC.

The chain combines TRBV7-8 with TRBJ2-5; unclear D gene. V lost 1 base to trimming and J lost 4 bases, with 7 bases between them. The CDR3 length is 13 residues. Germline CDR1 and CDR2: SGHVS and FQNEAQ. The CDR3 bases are TGTGCCAGCAGCTTAGATTTCAGAGAGACCCAGTACTTC. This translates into CASSLDFRETQYF.

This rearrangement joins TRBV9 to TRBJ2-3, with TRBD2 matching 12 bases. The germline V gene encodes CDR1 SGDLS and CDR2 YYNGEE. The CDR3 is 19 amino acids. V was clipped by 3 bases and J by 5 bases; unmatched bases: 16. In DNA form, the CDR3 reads TGTGCCAGCAGCGACCGTGGCCTGACTAGCGGGAGTTCCCTAGATACGCAGTATTTT. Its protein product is CASSDRGLTSGSSLDTQYF.

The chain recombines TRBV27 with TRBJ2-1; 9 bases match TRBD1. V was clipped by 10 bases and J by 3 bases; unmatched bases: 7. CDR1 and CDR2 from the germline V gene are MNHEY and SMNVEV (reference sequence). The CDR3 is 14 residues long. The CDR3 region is CATKGQGIYNEQFF. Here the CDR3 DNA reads TGTGCCACTAAAGGACAGGGGATCTACAATGAGCAGTTCTTC.

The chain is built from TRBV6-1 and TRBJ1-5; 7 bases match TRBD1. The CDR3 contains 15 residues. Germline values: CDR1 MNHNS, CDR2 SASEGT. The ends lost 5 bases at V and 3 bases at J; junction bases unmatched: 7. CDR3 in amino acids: CASSNGQAVNQPQHF. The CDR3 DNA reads TGTGCCAGCAGTAATGGACAGGCTGTCAATCAGCCCCAGCATTTT.

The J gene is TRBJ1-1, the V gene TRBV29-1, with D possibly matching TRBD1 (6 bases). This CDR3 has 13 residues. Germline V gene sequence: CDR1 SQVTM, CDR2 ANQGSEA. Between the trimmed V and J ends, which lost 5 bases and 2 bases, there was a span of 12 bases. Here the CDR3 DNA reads TGCAGCGTTTACCGACAGGAAAACACTGAAGCTTTCTTT. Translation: CSVYRQENTEAFF. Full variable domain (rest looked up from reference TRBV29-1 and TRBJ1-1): SAVISQKPSRDICQRGTSLTIQCQVDSQVTMMFWYRQQPGQSLTLIATANQGSEATYESGFVIDKFPISRPNLTFSTLTVSNMSPEDSSIYLCSVYRQENTEAFFGQGTRLTVV.

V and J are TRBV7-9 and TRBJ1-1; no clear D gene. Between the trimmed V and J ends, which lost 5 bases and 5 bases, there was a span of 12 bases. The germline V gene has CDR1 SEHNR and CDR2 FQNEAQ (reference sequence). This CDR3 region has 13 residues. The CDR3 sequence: CASSPSGRTEAFF. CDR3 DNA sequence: TGTGCCAGCAGCCCGAGCGGGCGGACTGAAGCTTTCTTT.

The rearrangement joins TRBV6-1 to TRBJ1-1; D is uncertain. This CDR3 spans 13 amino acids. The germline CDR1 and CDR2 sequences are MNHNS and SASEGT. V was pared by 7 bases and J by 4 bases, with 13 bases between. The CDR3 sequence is CASTMRLGTEAFF. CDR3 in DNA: TGTGCCAGCACCATGAGGTTGGGCACTGAAGCTTTCTTT.